These 5 T cell receptor beta chains were sequenced from one sample in a study of T cells after yellow fever vaccination. One entry per CDR3 protein results from TCRdb running MiXCR on the 5' RACE reads. Among some 350,000 distinct CDR3 sequences listed, roughly 10% were seen once. The sample in question was PBMCs, obtained on the day of the first yellow fever vaccination. The receptors were gathered from a man aged 18 to 35 who received the YFV17D yellow fever vaccine.

There are a few counts of this clonotype. The V and J genes are TRBV4-2 and TRBJ2-5, with a tentative D call TRBD2 (5 bases). This CDR3 contains 15 residues. The V gene lost 4 bases and the J gene lost 5 bases, with 17 bases spanning the gap. Germline V gene sequence: CDR1 LGHNA, CDR2 YNFKEQ. CDR3 DNA sequence: TGTGCCAGCAGCCCCTCGGTCGAGGGCAAGGAGACCCAGTACTTC. Translation: CASSPSVEGKETQYF.

This clonotype was detected a few times. This chain connects TRBV5-1 to TRBJ2-6; 7 bases agree with TRBD2. The CDR3 has 16 residues. The ends lost 5 bases at V and 1 base at J; junction bases unmatched: 6. From germline, CDR1 is SGHRS and CDR2 YFSETQ. CDR3 loop: CASSIAGTSGANVLTF. CDR3 bases: TGCGCCAGCAGTATAGCGGGTACTTCTGGGGCCAACGTCCTGACTTTC.

This clonotype came up a few times. This chain joins TRBV20-1 and TRBJ2-4; a weak D match, TRBD1 (6 bases). The V gene's germline CDR1 is DFQATT and CDR2 SNEGSKA (reference sequence). V shed 4 bases and J shed 8 bases, with 24 bases lying between them. The CDR3 runs 16 residues. Here the CDR3 DNA reads TGCAGTGCTAAAGATTCAATCCGGGACATCGGGTACATTCAGTACTTC. This gives the protein CSAKDSIRDIGYIQYF.

This clonotype came up a few times. The V call is TRBV20-1, the J call TRBJ2-3; 12 positions agree with TRBD2. The CDR3 sequence is 16 residues long. J gave up 3 bases and V 5 bases, and 9 bases lay outside the gene matches. CDR1 and CDR2 (germline): DFQATT, SNEGSKA (reference sequence). The CDR3 DNA reads as TGCAGTGCTCCCTCCCTAGCGGGGGGGCCTACAGATACGCAGTATTTT. This encodes CSAPSLAGGPTDTQYF.

Comment on this clonotype: At one boundary the junction diverges from the germline segment, which might be a read error. V usage is TRBV25-1 and J usage is TRBJ1-1; a weak D match, TRBD1 (6 bases). The CDR3 length is 14 residues. In germline, CDR1 is MGHDK, CDR2 SYGVNS. CDR3 DNA: TGTGCCAGCAGTCCCTTGGCCGGGGGCACTGTAGCTTTCTTT. Protein sequence: CASSPLAGGTVAFF.